This T cell receptor (beta chain) was sequenced in a study of CD8 T cells in Susac syndrome. Notes on the study in general: The TCR sequencing and HLA analysis in the study involved a relatively small number of individuals, as the study acknowledged.

Sequencing of TCR beta was undertaken in CD8+ and CD4+ T cells derived from blood. Negative isolation was used for CD8+ and CD4+ T cells, and FACS enrichment was applied to TEMRA cells. V was pared by 8 bases and J by 0 bases, with 13 bases between. The CDR3 is made up of 14 amino acids. Germline CDR1 MNHNS, CDR2 SASEGT. For this clonotype: Its antigen remains unknown.

Reverse transcription of roughly 0.45 to 1 ug RNA was performed with random hexamers. Coverage of TCR beta CDR3 amplification by immunoSEQ multiplex PCR extended to 54 Vbeta and 13 Jbeta. TCRdb independently ran MiXCR on the immunoSEQ multiplex PCR reads; one entry per CDR3 protein. The table records about 200,000 distinct CDR3 sequences, over 90% of them present only once. Sequenced material: CD4+ T cells from PBMCs. V usage is TRBV6-1 and J usage is TRBJ1-1; D remains ambiguous. The TCR was taken from a human donor with multiple sclerosis. The CDR3: CASYLVALNTEAFF. The DNA for the CDR3 is TGTGCCAGCTACCTAGTGGCTTTGAACACTGAAGCTTTCTTT.